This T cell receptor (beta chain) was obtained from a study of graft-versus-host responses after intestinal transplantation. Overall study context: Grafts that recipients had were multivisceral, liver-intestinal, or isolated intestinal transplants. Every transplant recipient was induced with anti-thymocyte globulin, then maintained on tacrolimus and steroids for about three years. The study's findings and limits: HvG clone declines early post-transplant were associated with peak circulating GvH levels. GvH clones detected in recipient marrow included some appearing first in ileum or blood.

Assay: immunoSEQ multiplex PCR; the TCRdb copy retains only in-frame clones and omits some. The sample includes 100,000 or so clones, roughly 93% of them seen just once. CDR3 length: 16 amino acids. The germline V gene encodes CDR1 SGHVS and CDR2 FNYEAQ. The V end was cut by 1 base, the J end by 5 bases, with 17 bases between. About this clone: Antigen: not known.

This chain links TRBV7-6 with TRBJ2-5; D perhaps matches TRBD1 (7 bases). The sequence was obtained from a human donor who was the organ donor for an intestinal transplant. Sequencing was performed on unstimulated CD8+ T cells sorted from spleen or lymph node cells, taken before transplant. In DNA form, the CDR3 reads TGTGCCAGCAGCTTAGAGGTCAGGGGGGCGGGGGAGACCCAGTACTTC. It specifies CASSLEVRGAGETQYF. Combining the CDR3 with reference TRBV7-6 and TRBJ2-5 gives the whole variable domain GAGVSQSPRYKVTKRGQDVALRCDPISGHVSLYWYRQALGQGPEFLTYFNYEAQQDKSGLPNDRFSAERPEGSISTLTIQRTEQRDSAMYRCASSLEVRGAGETQYFGPGTRLLVL.